This TCR beta chain comes out of a study of T cell changes during pregnancy in multiple sclerosis (dated by TCRdb to about 2019). Regarding the research as a whole: In women with multiple sclerosis, the researchers looked at how the T cell repertoire shifted as pregnancy progressed.

Library method: the immunoSEQ multiplex PCR assay. TCRdb obtained this table from immuneACCESS and retained in-frame rearrangements with V and J assigned. These tables miss some clones; where compared with another copy, unresolved V genes account for less than half of the shortfall, and the remainder is unexplained. The sample includes about 66,000 clones, with roughly 91% observed a single time. The ten largest clones capture roughly 5% of the sample. V and J lose 4 bases and 4 bases, and a span of 11 bases separates them. Looking up the germline V gene yields CDR1 SGHDT and CDR2 YYEEEE. Measured from the cysteine to the phenylalanine, the CDR3 is 13 residues long. The read is trimmed to its CDR3 DNA, 39 bases read in frame from base 1. Points on this clone: The specificity of this receptor is unknown. Qualities for individual bases were not recorded, and no much larger clone is one base off.

This TCR came from a female donor with multiple sclerosis, enrolled in a pregnancy study. Recombination connected TRBV5-6 to TRBJ1-2, with the identity of the D gene unclear. Sample: CD8+ T cells from peripheral blood mononuclear cells, taken before pregnancy. The bases read TGTGCCAGCAGCGGACTCCGAGGCTATGGCTACACCTTC. It specifies CASSGLRGYGYTF. Beyond the CDR3, the reference TRBV5-6 and TRBJ1-2 genes provide the residues; the full variable domain reads: DAGVTQSPTHLIKTRGQQVTLRCSPKSGHDTVSWYQQALGQGPQFIFQYYEEEERQRGNFPDRFSGHQFPNYSSELNVNALLLGDSALYLCASSGLRGYGYTFGSGTRLTVV.